The T cell receptor (beta chain) described here comes from a study of PD-1 blockade in mismatch repair-deficient tumors. Here immunoSEQ multiplex PCR was the method, and the copy in TCRdb shows in-frame clones only, minus some. The data show about 40,000 clones, about 76% seen once. From germline, CDR1 is LNHDA and CDR2 SQIVND (reference sequence). V lost 1 base and J 2 bases, leaving 8 bases between the germline ends. CDR3 length equals 14 residues. V gene TRBV19 combines with J gene TRBJ2-5; D is unresolved. The receptor's source is an adult with mismatch repair-deficient cancer. The input for sequencing was peripheral blood, taken 4 weeks after starting pembrolizumab. The CDR3 protein is CASSIVGRQETQYF. CDR3 nucleotides: TGTGCCAGTAGTATAGTTGGCAGACAAGAGACCCAGTACTTC.